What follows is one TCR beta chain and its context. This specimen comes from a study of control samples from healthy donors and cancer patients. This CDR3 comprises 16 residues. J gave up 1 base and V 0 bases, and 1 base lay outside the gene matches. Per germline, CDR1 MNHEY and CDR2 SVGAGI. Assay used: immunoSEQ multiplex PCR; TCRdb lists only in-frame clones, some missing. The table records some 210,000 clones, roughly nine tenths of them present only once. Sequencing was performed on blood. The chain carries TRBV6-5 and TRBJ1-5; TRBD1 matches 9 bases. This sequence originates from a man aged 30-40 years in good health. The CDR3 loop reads CASSYSGTGSNQPQHF. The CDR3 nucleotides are TGTGCCAGCAGTTACTCCGGGACAGGGAGCAATCAGCCCCAGCATTTT.